This TCR beta chain came from a study of PD-L1 blockade in urothelial cancer. Looking at the study overall: Starting around 2014, patients were given atezolizumab (1,200 mg intravenously every 3 weeks).

Documented time point: peripheral blood 6 weeks after treatment start. Libraries were prepared by immunoSEQ multiplex PCR; TCRdb keeps only in-frame clonotypes and omits some of them. The profile shows tens of thousands of clones, 85% of them singletons. Germline CDR1 and CDR2: SGHDT and YYEEEE. This CDR3 has 16 amino acids. V trimming: 3 bases; J trimming: 2 bases; junction bases outside the gene matches: 10. The gene calls are TRBV5-6 and TRBJ2-5; 7 nucleotides align to TRBD1. The source of this sequence is a man in his 70s with urothelial cancer. Sample: PBMCs, taken around atezolizumab (anti-PD-L1) treatment. In DNA, the CDR3 is TGTGCCAGCAGCTCCTCCGGACAGGCCACTCAAGAGACCCAGTACTTC. This codes for CASSSSGQATQETQYF.